This TCR beta chain is drawn from a study of Graves' ophthalmopathy and Graves' hyperthyroidism. The study's findings and limits: The model reached 65% to 71% sensitivity and about 72% specificity for predicting ophthalmopathy progression. Blood also harbored most expanded thyroid clonotypes above 0.001 frequency.

As the template, RNA transcripts were used to amplify TCR beta CDR3 regions. The authors performed first-round RT-PCR with HTBI primers and then a second-round multiplex PCR. TCRdb itself ran the multiplex PCR reads through MiXCR, one entry per CDR3 protein. The table has over 650,000 distinct CDR3 sequences, just over 40% seen once; the top ten hold around 3%. Notes on this clonotype: Its antigen is still unknown.

Sequenced material: peripheral blood. The origin of this receptor is an adult man with Graves' ophthalmopathy.

CDR3 coding DNA: TGTGCCATCAGTGAACGAGGCGGGACTAAGGCCTACGAGCAGTACTTC. Its protein product is CAISERGGTKAYEQYF. The chain combines TRBV10-3 with TRBJ2-7, with TRBD2 identical over 7 bases. Per germline, CDR1 ENHRY and CDR2 SYGVKD. The CDR3 covers 16 residues. Trimming at V came to 3 bases and at J to 2 bases, leaving 10 bases not matched to a gene.